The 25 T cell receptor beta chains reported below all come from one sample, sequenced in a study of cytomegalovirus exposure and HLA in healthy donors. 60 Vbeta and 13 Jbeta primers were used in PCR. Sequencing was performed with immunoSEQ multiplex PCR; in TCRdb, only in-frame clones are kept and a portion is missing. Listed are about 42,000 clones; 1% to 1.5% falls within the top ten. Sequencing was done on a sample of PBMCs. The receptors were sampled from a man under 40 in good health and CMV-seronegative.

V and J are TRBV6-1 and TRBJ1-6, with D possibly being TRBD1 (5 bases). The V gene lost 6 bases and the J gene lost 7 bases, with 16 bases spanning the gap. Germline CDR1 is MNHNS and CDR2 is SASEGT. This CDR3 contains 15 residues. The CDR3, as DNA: TGTGCCAGCAGCGCCCTCAGGGTCGGAAATTCACCCCTCCACTTT. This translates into CASSALRVGNSPLHF.

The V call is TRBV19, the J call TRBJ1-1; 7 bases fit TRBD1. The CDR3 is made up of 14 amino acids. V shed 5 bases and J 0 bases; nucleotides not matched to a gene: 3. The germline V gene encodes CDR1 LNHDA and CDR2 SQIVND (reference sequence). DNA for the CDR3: TGTGCCAGTAGTCACAGGGGAATGAACACTGAAGCTTTCTTT. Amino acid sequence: CASSHRGMNTEAFF.

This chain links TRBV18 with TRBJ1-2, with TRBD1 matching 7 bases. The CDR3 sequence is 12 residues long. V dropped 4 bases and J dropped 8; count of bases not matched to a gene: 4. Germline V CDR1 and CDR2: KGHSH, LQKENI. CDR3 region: CASSQPGGGYTF. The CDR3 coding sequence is TGTGCCAGCTCACAGCCAGGGGGAGGCTACACCTTC.

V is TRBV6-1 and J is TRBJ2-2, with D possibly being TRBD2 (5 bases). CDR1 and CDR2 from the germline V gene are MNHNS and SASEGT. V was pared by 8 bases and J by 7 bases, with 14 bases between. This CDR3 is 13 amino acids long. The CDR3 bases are TGTGCCAGCCAAGAGGGAGATGTCGGGGAGCTGTTTTTT. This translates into CASQEGDVGELFF.

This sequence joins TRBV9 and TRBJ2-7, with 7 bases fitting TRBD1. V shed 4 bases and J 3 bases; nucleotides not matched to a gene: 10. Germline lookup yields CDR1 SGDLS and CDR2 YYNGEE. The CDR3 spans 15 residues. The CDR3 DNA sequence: TGTGCCAGCAGCCCCCACGCGACAGGGAACTACGAGCAGTACTTC. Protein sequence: CASSPHATGNYEQYF.

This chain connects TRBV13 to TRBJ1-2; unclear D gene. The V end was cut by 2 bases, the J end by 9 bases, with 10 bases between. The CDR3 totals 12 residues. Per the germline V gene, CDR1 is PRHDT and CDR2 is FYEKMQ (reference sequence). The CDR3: CASSLISGRYTF. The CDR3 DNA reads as TGTGCCAGCAGCTTAATTTCTGGGCGCTACACCTTC. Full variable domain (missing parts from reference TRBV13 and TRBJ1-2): AAGVIQSPRHLIKEKRETATLKCYPIPRHDTVYWYQQGPGQDPQFLISFYEKMQSDKGSIPDRFSAQQFSDYHSELNMSSLELGDSALYFCASSLISGRYTFGSGTRLTVV.

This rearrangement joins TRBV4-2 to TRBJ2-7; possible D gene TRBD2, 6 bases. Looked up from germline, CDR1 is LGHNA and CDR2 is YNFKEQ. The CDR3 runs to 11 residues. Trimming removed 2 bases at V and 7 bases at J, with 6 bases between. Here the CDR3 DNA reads TGTGCCAGCAGCCAAAGCGGGGAGCAGTACTTC. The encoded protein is CASSQSGEQYF.

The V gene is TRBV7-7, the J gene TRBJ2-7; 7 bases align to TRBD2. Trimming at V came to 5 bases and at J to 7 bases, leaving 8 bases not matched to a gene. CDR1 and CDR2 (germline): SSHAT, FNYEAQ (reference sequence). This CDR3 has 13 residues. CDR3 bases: TGTGCCAGCAGCCCCCAGGCTAGCGGAGAGCAGTACTTC. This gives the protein CASSPQASGEQYF.

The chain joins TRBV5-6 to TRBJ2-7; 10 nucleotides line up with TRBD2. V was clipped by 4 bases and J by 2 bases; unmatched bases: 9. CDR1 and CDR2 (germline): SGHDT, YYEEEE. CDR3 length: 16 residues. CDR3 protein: CASSLRTSGNAYEQYF. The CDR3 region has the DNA TGTGCCAGCAGCCTGAGGACTAGCGGCAACGCCTACGAGCAGTACTTC. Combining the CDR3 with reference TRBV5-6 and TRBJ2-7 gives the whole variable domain DAGVTQSPTHLIKTRGQQVTLRCSPKSGHDTVSWYQQALGQGPQFIFQYYEEEERQRGNFPDRFSGHQFPNYSSELNVNALLLGDSALYLCASSLRTSGNAYEQYFGPGTRLTVT.

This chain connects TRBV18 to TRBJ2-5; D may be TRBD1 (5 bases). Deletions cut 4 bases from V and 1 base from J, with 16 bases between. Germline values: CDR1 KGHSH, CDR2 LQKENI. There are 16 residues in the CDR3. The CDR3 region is CASSRGDPLVQETQYF. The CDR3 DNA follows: TGTGCCAGCTCACGGGGCGACCCTTTAGTCCAAGAGACCCAGTACTTC.

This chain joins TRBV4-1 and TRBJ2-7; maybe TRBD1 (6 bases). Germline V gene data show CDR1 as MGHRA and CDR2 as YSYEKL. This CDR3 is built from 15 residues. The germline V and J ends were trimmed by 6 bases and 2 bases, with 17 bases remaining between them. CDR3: CASSSGALGPYEQYF. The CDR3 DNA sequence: TGCGCCAGCAGTTCAGGGGCCCTGGGGCCCTACGAGCAGTACTTC.

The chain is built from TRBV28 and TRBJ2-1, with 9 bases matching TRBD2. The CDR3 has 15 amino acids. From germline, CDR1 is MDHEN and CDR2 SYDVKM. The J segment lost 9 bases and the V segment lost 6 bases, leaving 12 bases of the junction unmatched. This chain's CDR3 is CASSLAGIGVVEQFF. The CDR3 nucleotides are TGTGCCAGCAGCCTAGCGGGAATCGGCGTTGTTGAGCAGTTCTTC.

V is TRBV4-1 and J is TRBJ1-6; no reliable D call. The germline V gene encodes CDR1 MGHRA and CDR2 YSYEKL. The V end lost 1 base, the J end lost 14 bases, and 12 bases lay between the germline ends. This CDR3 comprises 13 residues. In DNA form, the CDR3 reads TGCGCCAGCAGCCAAGTTAGTGAAAGAACCCTCCACTTT. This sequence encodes CASSQVSERTLHF.

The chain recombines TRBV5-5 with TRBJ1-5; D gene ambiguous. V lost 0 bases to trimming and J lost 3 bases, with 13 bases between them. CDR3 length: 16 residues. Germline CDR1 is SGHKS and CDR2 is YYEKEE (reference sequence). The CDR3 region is CASSLAPGQINQPQHF. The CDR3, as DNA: TGTGCCAGCAGCTTGGCCCCTGGCCAGATCAATCAGCCCCAGCATTTT.

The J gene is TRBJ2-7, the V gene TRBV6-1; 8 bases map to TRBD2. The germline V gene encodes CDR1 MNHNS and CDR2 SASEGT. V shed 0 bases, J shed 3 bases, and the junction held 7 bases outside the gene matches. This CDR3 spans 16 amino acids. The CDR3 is CASSEAPRTSSYEQYF. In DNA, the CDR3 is TGTGCCAGCAGTGAAGCGCCCCGGACTAGCAGCTACGAGCAGTACTTC.

The CDR3 DNA follows: TGTGCCAGCAGGAAACAGGGGTCCTACGAGCAGTACTTC. Its protein product is CASRKQGSYEQYF. This chain connects TRBV5-4 to TRBJ2-7, with TRBD1 matching over 7 bases. The CDR3 has 13 residues. V lost 5 bases to trimming and J lost 1 base; unmatched junction nucleotides: 3. Per germline, CDR1 SGHNT and CDR2 YYREEE (reference sequence). Using reference TRBV5-4 and TRBJ2-7 for the parts outside the CDR3, the full variable domain is ETGVTQSPTHLIKTRGQQVTLRCSSQSGHNTVSWYQQALGQGPQFIFQYYREEENGRGNFPPRFSGLQFPNYSSELNVNALELDDSALYLCASRKQGSYEQYFGPGTRLTVT.

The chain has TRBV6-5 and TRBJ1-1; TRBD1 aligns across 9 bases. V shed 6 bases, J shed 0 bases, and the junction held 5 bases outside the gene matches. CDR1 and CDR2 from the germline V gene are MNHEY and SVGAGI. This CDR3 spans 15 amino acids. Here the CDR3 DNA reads TGTGCCAGCAGGCTCGGGACAGGGTTGAACACTGAAGCTTTCTTT. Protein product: CASRLGTGLNTEAFF.

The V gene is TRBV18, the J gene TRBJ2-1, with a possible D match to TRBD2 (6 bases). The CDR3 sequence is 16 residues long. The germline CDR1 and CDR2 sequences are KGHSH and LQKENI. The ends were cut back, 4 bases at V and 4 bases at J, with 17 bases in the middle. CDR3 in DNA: TGTGCCAGCTCACTCCCCGGCGGGGCTGATTACAATGAGCAGTTCTTC. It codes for CASSLPGGADYNEQFF.

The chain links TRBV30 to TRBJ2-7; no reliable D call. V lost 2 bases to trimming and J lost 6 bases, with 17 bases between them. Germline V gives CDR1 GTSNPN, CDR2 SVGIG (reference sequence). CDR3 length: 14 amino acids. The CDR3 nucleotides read TGTGCCTGGAGTATTCGGTTAGCACCACTCGAGCAGTACTTC. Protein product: CAWSIRLAPLEQYF.

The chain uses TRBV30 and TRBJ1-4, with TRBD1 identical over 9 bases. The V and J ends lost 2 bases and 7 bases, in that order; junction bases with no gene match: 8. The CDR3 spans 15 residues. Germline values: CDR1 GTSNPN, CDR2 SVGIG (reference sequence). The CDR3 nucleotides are TGTGCCTGGAGTCCACCGGGACAGGGACGTGAAAAACTGTTTTTT. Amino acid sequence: CAWSPPGQGREKLFF.

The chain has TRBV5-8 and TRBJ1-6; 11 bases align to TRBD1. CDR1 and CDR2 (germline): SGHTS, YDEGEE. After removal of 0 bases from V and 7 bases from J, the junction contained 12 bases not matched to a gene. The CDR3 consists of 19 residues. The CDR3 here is CASSLGMFLRTGGNSPLHF. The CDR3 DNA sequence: TGTGCCAGCAGCTTGGGCATGTTCTTGCGGACAGGGGGCAATTCACCCCTCCACTTT.

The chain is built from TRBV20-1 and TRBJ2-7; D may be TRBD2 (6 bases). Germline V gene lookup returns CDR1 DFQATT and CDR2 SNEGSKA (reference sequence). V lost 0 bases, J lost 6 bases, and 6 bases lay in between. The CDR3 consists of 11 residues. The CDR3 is CSAREGGEQYF. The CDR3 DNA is TGCAGTGCTAGAGAGGGAGGCGAGCAGTACTTC.

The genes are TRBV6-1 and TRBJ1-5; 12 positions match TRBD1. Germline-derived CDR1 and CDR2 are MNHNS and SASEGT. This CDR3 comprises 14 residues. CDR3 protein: CAGSGTGGGQPQHF. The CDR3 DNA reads TGTGCGGGATCCGGGACAGGGGGCGGTCAGCCCCAGCATTTT.

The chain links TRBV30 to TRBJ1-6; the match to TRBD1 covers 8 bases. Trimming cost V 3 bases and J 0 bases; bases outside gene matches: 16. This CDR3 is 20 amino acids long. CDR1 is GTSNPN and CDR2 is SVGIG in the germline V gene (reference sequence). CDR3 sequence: CAWRVAGGFGGSSYNSPLHF. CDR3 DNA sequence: TGTGCCTGGAGAGTTGCAGGGGGCTTCGGGGGGAGCTCCTATAATTCACCCCTCCACTTT.

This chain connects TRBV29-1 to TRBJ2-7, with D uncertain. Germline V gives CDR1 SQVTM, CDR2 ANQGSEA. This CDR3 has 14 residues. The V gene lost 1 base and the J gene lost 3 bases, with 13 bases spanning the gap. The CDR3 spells CSVEGNGRLYEQYF. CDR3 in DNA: TGCAGCGTTGAAGGGAATGGCAGGCTCTACGAGCAGTACTTC.